This TCR beta chain was captured in a study of T cells in Graves' hyperthyroidism and ophthalmopathy. Losses at the gene ends were 4 bases for V and 6 bases for J; bases not matched to a gene: 7. This CDR3 is 17 amino acids long. CDR1 and CDR2 from the germline V gene are SGHDN and FVKESK. Amplification targeted TCR beta CDR3 regions from RNA transcripts. The primer set for the first-round RT-PCR of the TCR CDR3 was HTBI. TCRdb re-analysed the multiplex PCR reads in MiXCR, keeping a single row per CDR3 protein. The repertoire includes about 270,000 distinct CDR3 sequences, about 20% of them detected once, and about 60% sits in the top ten. Turning to this clonotype: The antigen is not known.

Study-level findings and limits: Ophthalmopathy and stable hyperthyroidism were separated by a 13 V-J model. Ophthalmopathy prediction by the model preceded onset by a median approximately 6.9 months.

Criteria for exclusion of patients were uncontrolled infection, other autoimmune disease, pregnancy or lactation. In making diagnoses, clinical symptoms, serum thyroxine and TRAb, thyroid ultrasound and orbital computed tomography were all used. The V gene is TRBV14, the J gene TRBJ2-1, with 15 nucleotides matching TRBD2. Sequencing was performed on blood. The receptor comes from a young man with Graves' ophthalmopathy. CDR3 residues: CASSPGLAGGKANEQFF. The CDR3, as DNA: TGTGCCAGCAGCCCGGGACTAGCGGGAGGCAAGGCCAATGAGCAGTTCTTC.